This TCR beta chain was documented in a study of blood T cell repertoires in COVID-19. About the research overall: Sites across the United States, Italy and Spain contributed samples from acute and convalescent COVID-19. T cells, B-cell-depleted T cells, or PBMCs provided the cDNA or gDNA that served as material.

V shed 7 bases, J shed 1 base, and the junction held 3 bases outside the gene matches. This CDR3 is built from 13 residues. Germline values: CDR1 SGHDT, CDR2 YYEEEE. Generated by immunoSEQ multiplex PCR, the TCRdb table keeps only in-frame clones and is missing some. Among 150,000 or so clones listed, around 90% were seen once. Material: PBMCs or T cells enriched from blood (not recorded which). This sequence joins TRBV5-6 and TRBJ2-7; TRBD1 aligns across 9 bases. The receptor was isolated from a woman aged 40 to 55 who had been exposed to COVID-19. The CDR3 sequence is CASGGQGSYEQYF. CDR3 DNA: TGTGCCAGCGGGGGACAGGGATCCTACGAGCAGTACTTC.